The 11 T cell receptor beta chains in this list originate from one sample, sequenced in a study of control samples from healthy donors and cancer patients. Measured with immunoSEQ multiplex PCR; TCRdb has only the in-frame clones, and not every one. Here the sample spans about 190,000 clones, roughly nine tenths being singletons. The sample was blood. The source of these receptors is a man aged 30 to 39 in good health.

The DNA of the CDR3 is TGTGCCAGCAGCTTTGACAGGGATCAGCCCCAGCATTTT. It encodes CASSFDRDQPQHF. The chain is built from TRBV5-4 and TRBJ1-5, with 7 bases aligning to TRBD1. CDR3 length: 13 residues. CDR1 is SGHNT and CDR2 is YYREEE in the germline V gene (reference sequence). V was pared by 2 bases and J by 5 bases, with 1 base of the junction left unmatched. Filled out from reference TRBV5-4 and TRBJ1-5, the complete variable domain reads ETGVTQSPTHLIKTRGQQVTLRCSSQSGHNTVSWYQQALGQGPQFIFQYYREEENGRGNFPPRFSGLQFPNYSSELNVNALELDDSALYLCASSFDRDQPQHFGDGTRLSIL.

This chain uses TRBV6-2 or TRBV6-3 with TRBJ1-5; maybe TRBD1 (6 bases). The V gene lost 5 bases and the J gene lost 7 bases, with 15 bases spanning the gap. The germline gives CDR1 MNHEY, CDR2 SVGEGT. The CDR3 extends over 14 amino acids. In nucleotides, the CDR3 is TGTGCCAGCAGTCTTCAGGGGTCAGTCCAGCCCCAGCATTTT. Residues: CASSLQGSVQPQHF.

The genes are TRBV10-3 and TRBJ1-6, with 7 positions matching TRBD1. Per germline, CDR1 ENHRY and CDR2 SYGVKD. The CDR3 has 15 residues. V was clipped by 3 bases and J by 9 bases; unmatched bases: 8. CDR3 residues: CAISEQGPDRSPLHF. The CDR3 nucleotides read TGTGCCATCAGTGAACAGGGGCCGGATCGTTCACCCCTCCACTTT.

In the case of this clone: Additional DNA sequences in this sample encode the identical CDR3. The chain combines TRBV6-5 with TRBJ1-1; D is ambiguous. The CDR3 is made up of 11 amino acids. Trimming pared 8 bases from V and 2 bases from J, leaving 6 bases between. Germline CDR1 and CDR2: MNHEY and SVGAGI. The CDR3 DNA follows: TGTGCCAGCGGACCTAACACTGAAGCTTTCTTT. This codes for CASGPNTEAFF.

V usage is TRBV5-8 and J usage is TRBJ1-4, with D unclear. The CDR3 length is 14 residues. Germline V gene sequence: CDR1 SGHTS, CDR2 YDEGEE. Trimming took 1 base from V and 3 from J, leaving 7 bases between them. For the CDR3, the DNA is TGTGCCAGCAGCTTGCCAGTACCTAATGAAAAACTGTTTTTT. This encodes CASSLPVPNEKLFF.

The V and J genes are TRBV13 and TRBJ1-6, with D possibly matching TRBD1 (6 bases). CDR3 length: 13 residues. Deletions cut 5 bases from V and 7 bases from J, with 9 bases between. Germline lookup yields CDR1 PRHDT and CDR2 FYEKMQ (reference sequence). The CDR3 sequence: CASSRTENSPLHF. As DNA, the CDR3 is TGTGCCAGCAGCCGGACAGAAAATTCACCCCTCCACTTT. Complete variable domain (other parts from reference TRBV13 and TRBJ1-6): AAGVIQSPRHLIKEKRETATLKCYPIPRHDTVYWYQQGPGQDPQFLISFYEKMQSDKGSIPDRFSAQQFSDYHSELNMSSLELGDSALYFCASSRTENSPLHFGNGTRLTVT.

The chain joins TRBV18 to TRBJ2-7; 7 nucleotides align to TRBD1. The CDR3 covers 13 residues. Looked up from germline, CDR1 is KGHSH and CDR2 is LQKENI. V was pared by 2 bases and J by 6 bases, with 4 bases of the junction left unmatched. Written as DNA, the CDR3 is TGTGCCAGCTCACCAACGGACAGGATCGAGCAGTACTTC. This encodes CASSPTDRIEQYF.

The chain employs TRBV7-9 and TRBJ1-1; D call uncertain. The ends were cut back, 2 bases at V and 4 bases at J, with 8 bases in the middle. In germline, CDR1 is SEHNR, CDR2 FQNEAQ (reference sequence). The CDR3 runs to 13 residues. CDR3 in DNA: TGTGCCAGCAGCTTATTGGGTGGCACTGAAGCTTTCTTT. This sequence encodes CASSLLGGTEAFF.

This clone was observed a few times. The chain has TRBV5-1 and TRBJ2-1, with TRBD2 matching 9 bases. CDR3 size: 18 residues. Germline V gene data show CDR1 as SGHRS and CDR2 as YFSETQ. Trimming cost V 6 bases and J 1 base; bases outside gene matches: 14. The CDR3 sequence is CASTTLPSTSGSYNEQFF. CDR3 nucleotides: TGCGCCAGCACCACTTTACCCTCCACTAGCGGGTCCTACAATGAGCAGTTCTTC.

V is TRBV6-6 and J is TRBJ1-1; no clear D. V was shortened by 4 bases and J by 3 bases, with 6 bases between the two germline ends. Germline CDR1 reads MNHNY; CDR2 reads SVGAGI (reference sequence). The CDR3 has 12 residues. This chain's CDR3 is CASSFEYTEAFF. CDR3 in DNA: TGTGCCAGCAGTTTTGAGTACACTGAAGCTTTCTTT.

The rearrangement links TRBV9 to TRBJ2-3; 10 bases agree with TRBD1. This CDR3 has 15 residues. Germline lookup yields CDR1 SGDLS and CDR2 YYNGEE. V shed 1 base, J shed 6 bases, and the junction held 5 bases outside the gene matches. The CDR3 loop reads CASSVRQGAADTQYF. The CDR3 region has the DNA TGTGCCAGCAGCGTAAGACAGGGGGCGGCGGATACGCAGTATTTT.